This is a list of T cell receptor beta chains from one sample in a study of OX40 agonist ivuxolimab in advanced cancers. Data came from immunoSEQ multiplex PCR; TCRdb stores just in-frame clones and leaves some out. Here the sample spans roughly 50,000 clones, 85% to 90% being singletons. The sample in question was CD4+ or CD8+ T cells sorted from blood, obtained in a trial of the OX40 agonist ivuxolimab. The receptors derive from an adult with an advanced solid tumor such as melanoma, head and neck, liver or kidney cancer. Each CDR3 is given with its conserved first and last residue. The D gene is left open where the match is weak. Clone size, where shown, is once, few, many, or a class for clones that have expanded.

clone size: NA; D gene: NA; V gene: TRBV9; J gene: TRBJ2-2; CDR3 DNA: TGTGCCAGCAGCTCCGGTTCCGGGGAGCTGTTTTTT; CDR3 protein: CASSSGSGELFF
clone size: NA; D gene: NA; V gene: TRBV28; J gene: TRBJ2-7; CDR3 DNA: TGTGCCAGCAGTTTATTAAGCTACGAGCAGTACTTC; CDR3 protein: CASSLLSYEQYF
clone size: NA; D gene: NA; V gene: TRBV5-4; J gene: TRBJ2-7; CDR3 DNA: TGTGCCAGCAGCTTGGTTGGCGGGAAACGGTCGGGCGAGCAGTACTTC; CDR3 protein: CASSLVGGKRSGEQYF
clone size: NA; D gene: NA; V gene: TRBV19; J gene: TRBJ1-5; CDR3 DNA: TGTGCCAGTGGGACACAGGGCGGCAATCAGCCCCAGCATTTT; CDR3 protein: CASGTQGGNQPQHF
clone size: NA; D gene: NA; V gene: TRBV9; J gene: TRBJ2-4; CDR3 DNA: TGTGCCAGCAGCGCCGGTACCGATGCGGACACCTTAGCCAAAAACATTCAGTACTTC; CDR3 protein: CASSAGTDADTLAKNIQYF
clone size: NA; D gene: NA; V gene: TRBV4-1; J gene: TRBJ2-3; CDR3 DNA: TGCGCCAGCAGCCAAGATTGGCAGGGGATAGATACGCAGTATTTT; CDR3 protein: CASSQDWQGIDTQYF
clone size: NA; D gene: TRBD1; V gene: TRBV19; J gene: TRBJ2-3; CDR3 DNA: TGTGCCAGTAGTATAGGCACAGGGGTTGTGGGAGATACGCAGTATTTT; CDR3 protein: CASSIGTGVVGDTQYF
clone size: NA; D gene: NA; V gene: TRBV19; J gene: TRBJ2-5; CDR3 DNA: TGTGCCAGTAGTTCGGGGGACCAAGAGACCCAGTACTTC; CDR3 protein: CASSSGDQETQYF
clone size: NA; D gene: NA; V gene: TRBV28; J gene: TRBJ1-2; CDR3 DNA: TGTGCCAGCAGTGAACAGGTTTCTGGCTACACCTTC; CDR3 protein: CASSEQVSGYTF
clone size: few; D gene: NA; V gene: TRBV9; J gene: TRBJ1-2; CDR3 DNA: TGTGCCAGCAGCGTAGGTTCGGGAGGCTACACCTTC; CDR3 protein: CASSVGSGGYTF
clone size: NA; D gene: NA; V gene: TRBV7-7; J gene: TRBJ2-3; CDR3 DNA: TGTGCTAGCAGCTTAGCGGAGGCAGATACGCAGTATTTT; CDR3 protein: CASSLAEADTQYF
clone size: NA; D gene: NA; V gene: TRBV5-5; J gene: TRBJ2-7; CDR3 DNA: TGTGCCAGCAGCTTGGAAGGGTACGAGCAGTACTTC; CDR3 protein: CASSLEGYEQYF
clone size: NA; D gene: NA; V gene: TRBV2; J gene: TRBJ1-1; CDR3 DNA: TGTGCCAGCGCCCTGAACCTCCCGGGGTACACTGAAGCTTTCTTT; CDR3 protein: CASALNLPGYTEAFF
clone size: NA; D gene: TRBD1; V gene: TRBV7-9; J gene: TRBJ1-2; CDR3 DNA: TGTGCCAGCAGGCCCACAGGGGTCGGGTATGGCTACACCTTC; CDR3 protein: CASRPTGVGYGYTF
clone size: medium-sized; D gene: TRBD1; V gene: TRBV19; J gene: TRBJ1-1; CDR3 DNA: TGTGCCAGTAAGCGACAGGGGAACACTGAAGCTTTCTTT; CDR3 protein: CASKRQGNTEAFF
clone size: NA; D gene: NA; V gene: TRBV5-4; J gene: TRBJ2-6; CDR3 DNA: TGTGCCAGCAGCAGGGACTCTGGGGCCAACGTCCTGACTTTC; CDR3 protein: CASSRDSGANVLTF
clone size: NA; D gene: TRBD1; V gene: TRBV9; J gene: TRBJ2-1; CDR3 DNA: TGTGCCAGCAGCGTAGGACAGGGGGGCTCCTACAATGAGCAGTTCTTC; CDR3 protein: CASSVGQGGSYNEQFF
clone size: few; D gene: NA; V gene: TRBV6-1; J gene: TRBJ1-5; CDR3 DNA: TGTGCCAGCAGCCTCAGTAGGGACACATATCAGCCCCAGCATTTT; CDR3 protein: CASSLSRDTYQPQHF
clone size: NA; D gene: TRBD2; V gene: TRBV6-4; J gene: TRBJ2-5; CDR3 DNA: TGTGCCAGCAATCCTCAGCGGGGACAAGAGACCCAGTACTTC; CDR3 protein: CASNPQRGQETQYF
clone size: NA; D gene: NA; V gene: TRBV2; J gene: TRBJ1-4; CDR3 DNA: TGTGCCAGCAAAGAGACAGGACCGGGTGAAAAACTGTTTTTT; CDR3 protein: CASKETGPGEKLFF
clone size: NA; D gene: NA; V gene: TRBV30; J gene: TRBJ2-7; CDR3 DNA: TGTGCCTGGAGTGTGGGTCCAGGGCCGGTCTACGAGCAGTACTTC; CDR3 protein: CAWSVGPGPVYEQYF
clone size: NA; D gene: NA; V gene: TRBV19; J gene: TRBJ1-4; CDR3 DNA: TGTGCCAGTAGAAACCTCGGGACCCGAGACGAAAAACTGTTTTTT; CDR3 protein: CASRNLGTRDEKLFF
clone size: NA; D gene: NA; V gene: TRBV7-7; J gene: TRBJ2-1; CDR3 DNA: TGTGCTAGCAGCCCAAATGGGGTCGGCTCCTACAATGAGCAGTTCTTC; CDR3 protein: CASSPNGVGSYNEQFF
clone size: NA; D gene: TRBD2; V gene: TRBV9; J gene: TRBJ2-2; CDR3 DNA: TGTGCCACCACACGTGGGTCCAGCGGGAGACCCGGGGAGCTGTTTTTT; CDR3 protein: CATTRGSSGRPGELFF
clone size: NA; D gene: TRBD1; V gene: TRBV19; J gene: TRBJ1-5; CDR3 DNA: TGTGCCAGTAGTCCTCGACAGGGTAGCAATCAGCCCCAGCATTTT; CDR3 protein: CASSPRQGSNQPQHF
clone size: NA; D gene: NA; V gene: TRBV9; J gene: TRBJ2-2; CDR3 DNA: TGTGCCAGCAGTGCCGGGACGGCGAACACCGGGGAGCTGTTTTTT; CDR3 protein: CASSAGTANTGELFF
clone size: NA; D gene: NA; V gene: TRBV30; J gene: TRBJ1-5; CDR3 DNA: TGTGCCTGGAGCGAGGGGGGGCAGCCCCAGCATTTT; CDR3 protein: CAWSEGGQPQHF
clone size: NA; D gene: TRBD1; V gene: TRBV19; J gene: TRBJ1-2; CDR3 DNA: TGTGCCAGTAGTACCGGGGGGACAGGATCTTTCTATGGCTACACCTTC; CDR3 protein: CASSTGGTGSFYGYTF
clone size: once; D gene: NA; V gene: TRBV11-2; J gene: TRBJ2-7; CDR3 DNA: TGTGCCAGCAGCTTACTCGGGGGGCAACGCGAGCAGTACTTC; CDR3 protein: CASSLLGGQREQYF
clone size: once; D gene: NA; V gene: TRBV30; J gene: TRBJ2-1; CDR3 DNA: TGTGCCTGGAGCCGTAGTTCAGTACATGAGCAGTTCTTC; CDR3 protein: CAWSRSSVHEQFF
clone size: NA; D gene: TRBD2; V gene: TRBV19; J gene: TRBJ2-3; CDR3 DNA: TGTGCCAGTAGTATTGGACTAGCGGGAGTAGATACGCAGTATTTT; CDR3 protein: CASSIGLAGVDTQYF
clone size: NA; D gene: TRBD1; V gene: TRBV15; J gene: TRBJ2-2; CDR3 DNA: TGTGCCACCAGCAGAGATAGGCAGGGGGCCGGGGAGCTGTTTTTT; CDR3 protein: CATSRDRQGAGELFF
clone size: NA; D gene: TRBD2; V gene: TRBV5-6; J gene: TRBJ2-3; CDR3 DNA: TGTGCCAGCAGCCCGCCGGGACTAGGCCGAGATACGCAGTATTTT; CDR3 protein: CASSPPGLGRDTQYF
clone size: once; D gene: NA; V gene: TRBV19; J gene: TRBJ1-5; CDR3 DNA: TGTGCCAGTAGCGCGCGCGGGGAAGGGGGGGGACAGCCCCAGCATTTT; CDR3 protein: CASSARGEGGGQPQHF
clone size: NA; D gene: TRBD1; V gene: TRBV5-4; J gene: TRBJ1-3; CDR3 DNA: TGTGCCAGCAGCCAGAGGGGGGGACAGGGGATCTCTGGAAACACCATATATTTT; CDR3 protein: CASSQRGGQGISGNTIYF
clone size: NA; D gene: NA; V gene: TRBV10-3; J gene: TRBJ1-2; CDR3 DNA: TGTGCCATCAGGACGGACTATGGCTACACCTTC; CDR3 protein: CAIRTDYGYTF
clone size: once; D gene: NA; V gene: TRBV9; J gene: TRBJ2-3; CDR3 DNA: TGTGCCAGCAGCGAGGCGGGCCTTCGAGATACGCAGTATTTT; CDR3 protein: CASSEAGLRDTQYF
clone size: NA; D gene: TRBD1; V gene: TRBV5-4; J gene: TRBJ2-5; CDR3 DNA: TGTGCCAGCAGCTTGGCCCGTGAGGGACAGCCCTACTTC; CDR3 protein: CASSLAREGQPYF
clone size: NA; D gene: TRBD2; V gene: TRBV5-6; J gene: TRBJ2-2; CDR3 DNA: TGTGCCAGCAGCTTAAGACTAGCGGGAAGGACCGGGGAGCTGTTTTTT; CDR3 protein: CASSLRLAGRTGELFF
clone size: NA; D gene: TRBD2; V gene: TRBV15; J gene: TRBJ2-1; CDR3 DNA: TGTGCCACCAGCAGAGGGAGGCTAGCGGGAGGCGTGAGCAATGAGCAGTTCTTC; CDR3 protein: CATSRGRLAGGVSNEQFF
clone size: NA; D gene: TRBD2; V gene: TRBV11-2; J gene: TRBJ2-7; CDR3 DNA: TGTGCCAGCAGTTACCGAACGGGGGGGGAGCAGTACTTC; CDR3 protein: CASSYRTGGEQYF
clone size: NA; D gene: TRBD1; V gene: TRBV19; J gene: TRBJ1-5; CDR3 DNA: TGTGCCAGTTGGGACAGGGGGGTCCTTCAGCCCCAGCATTTT; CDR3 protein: CASWDRGVLQPQHF
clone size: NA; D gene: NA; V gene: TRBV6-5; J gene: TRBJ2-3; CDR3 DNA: TGTGCCAGCAGTTACGGTGGCACGCGGGCGTCCGATACGCAGTATTTT; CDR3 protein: CASSYGGTRASDTQYF
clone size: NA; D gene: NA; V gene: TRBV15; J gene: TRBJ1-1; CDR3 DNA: TGTGCCACCAGCAGCGGACTAAAGAACACTGAAGCTTTCTTT; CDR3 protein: CATSSGLKNTEAFF
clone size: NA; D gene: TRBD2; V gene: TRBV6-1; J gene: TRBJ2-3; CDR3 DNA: TGTGCCAGCAGTGCCCGACTAGCGGGGGAGACAGATACGCAGTATTTT; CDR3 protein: CASSARLAGETDTQYF
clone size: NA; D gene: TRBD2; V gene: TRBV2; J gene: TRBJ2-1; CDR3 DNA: TGTGCCAGCAGTGAAGTGGGTAGCGGGAGCTGGAATGAGCAGTTCTTC; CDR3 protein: CASSEVGSGSWNEQFF
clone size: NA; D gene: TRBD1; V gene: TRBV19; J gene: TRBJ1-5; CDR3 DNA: TGTGCCAGTAGTACCGAGGGGGCTCGCAGCAATCAGCCCCAGCATTTT; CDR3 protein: CASSTEGARSNQPQHF
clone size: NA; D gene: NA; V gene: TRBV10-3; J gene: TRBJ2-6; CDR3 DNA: TGTGCCATCAGTGAGGCCAGAGGGGCGGGGGCCAACGTCCTGACTTTC; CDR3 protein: CAISEARGAGANVLTF
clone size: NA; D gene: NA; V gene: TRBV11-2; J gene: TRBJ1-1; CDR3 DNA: TGTGCCAGCAGCTTAACGGACATGAACACTGAAGCTTTCTTT; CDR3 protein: CASSLTDMNTEAFF
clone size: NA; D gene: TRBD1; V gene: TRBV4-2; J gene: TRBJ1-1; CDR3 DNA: TGTGCCAGCAGCCACCCGGACAGGGGTCCTGAAGCTTTCTTT; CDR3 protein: CASSHPDRGPEAFF
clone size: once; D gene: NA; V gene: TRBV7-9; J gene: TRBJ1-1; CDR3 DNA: TGTGCCAGCAGCTTAGAATGGGGGGAGAACACTGAAGCTTTCTTT; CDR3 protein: CASSLEWGENTEAFF
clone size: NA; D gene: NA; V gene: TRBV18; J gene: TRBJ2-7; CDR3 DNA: TGTGCCAGCTCCTCCAGCCCCTACGAGCAGTACTTC; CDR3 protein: CASSSSPYEQYF
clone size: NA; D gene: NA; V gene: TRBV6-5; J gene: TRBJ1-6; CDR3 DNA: TGTGCCAGCAGGACTTCCCGTGGAAATTCACCCCTCCACTTT; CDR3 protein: CASRTSRGNSPLHF
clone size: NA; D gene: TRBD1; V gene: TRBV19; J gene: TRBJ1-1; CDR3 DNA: TGTGCCAGTAACTCGGGACAGGGGGCGGCCTTGGACACTGAAGCTTTCTTT; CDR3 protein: CASNSGQGAALDTEAFF
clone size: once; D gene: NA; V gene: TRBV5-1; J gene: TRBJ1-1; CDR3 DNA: TGCGCCAGCAGCTTGGACAGGAACACTGAAGCTTTCTTT; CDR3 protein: CASSLDRNTEAFF
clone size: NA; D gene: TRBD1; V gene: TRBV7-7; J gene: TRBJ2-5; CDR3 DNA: TGTGCTAGCAGCCAGACAGGGGCTCAGGAGACCCAGTACTTC; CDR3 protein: CASSQTGAQETQYF
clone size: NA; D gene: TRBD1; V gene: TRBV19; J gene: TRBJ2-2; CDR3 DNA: TGTGCCAGTAATAGACAGGGTGTGAACACCGGGGAGCTGTTTTTT; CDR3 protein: CASNRQGVNTGELFF
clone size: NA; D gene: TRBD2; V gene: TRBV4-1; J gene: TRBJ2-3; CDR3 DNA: TGCGCCAGCAGCCAAGGCGGGAGTGTTGCTACGCAGTATTTT; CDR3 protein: CASSQGGSVATQYF